These T cell receptor beta chains were read from a single sample in a study of T cell responses to AZD1222 COVID-19 vaccine. Sequenced by immunoSEQ multiplex PCR; TCRdb stores in-frame clones only, minus some. The sample has about 120,000 clones, 85% to 90% seen once. The sample was peripheral blood, taken on day 0 of AZD1222 vaccination. These receptors originate from an adult in good health. CDR3s include the opening cysteine and the closing phenylalanine or tryptophan. A D gene is named only where the DNA matches it firmly. Not every row has a clone size; where given, it reads once, few, many or a size class.

many TRBJ2-1 TRBD1 TRBV28 TGTGCCAGCATCTCACAGGGGAGTGACTACAATGAGCAGTTCTTC CASISQGSDYNEQFF
- TRBJ1-1 TRBD1 TRBV28 TGTGCCAGCAGTTTATCCCCTCCGACAGGGGCGAACACTGAAGCTTTCTTT CASSLSPPTGANTEAFF
- TRBJ1-4 - TRBV6-1 TGTGCCAGCAGTGAACTGGGCAAACTGTTTTTT CASSELGKLFF
once TRBJ1-2 - TRBV29-1 TGCAGCGTCTCCCAAAGGGGCGCGGGTGGCTACACCTTC CSVSQRGAGGYTF
few TRBJ2-3 - TRBV30 TGTGCCTGGAGTGTGACCGCAGATACGCAGTATTTT CAWSVTADTQYF
once TRBJ1-4 - TRBV9 TGTGCCAGCAGCGTCTCGAGGGGGGCTTCTAATGAAAAACTGTTTTTT CASSVSRGASNEKLFF
- TRBJ2-5 TRBD1 TRBV5-1 TGCGCCAGCAGCTTGGGGGACAGGGTGGAGACCCAGTACTTC CASSLGDRVETQYF
- TRBJ1-4 - TRBV6-1 TGTGCCAGCAGTGATAGGGGCAGACCAGCAACTAATGAAAAACTGTTTTTT CASSDRGRPATNEKLFF
- TRBJ1-1 - TRBV19 TGTGCCAGTAGAAACTTCGGGGGCATGAACACTGAAGCTTTCTTT CASRNFGGMNTEAFF
- TRBJ2-7 - TRBV19 TGTGCCAGTAGTGCCCTGGGGGAGCAACGGTACGAGCAGTACTTC CASSALGEQRYEQYF
- TRBJ1-2 TRBD1 TRBV15 TGTGCCACCAGCAGAGATCCGGCAGGGGGCTATGGCTACACCTTC CATSRDPAGGYGYTF
- TRBJ1-6 - TRBV7-2 TGTGCCAGCAGCTTAGGGCCCAGAAATAATTCACCCCTCCACTTT CASSLGPRNNSPLHF
- TRBJ2-7 TRBD1 TRBV7-3 TGTGCCAGCAGCTTAGGTCCAGGGGGATACGAGCAGTACTTC CASSLGPGGYEQYF
once TRBJ2-4 - TRBV9 TGTGCCAGCAGCGTTGGGGGGAAAAACATTCAGTACTTC CASSVGGKNIQYF
- TRBJ2-2 - TRBV5-1 TGCGCCAGCAGCTTGGGGCAGAACACCGGGGAGCTGTTTTTT CASSLGQNTGELFF
- TRBJ2-1 TRBD1 TRBV24-1 TGTGCCACCAGTGACCAAGACAGGGGAGCCTACAATGAGCAGTTCTTC CATSDQDRGAYNEQFF
- TRBJ2-1 TRBD1 TRBV4-2 TGTGCCAGCAGCCAAGCCGGACAGGGGAAGAATGAGCAGTTCTTC CASSQAGQGKNEQFF
few TRBJ1-2 - TRBV7-2 TGTGCCAGCAGCTTTAGGACAGAAGGTGGCTACACCTTC CASSFRTEGGYTF
- TRBJ2-7 - TRBV12-3/TRBV12-4 TGTGCCAGCAGTTCGGACAGCTCCTACGAGCAGTACTTC CASSSDSSYEQYF
- TRBJ1-2 - TRBV19 TGTGCCAGTAGTATCCAGGGCCCTAACTATGGCTACACCTTC CASSIQGPNYGYTF
- TRBJ2-5 TRBD2 TRBV7-2 TGTGCCAGCAGCTTAGCGGGGCGGGGGGGCCAAGAGACCCAGTACTTC CASSLAGRGGQETQYF
once TRBJ2-2 - TRBV5-4 TGTGCCAGCACCACAGGAGGGTCGGACACCGGGGAGCTGTTTTTT CASTTGGSDTGELFF
- TRBJ1-1 - TRBV10-3 TGTGCCATCAGTGAGTCGGGGGGAGGCGCTGAAGCTTTCTTT CAISESGGGAEAFF
- TRBJ2-1 TRBD1 TRBV18 TGTGCCAGCTCACCGCTAAGGGGGAAGGGGGCGAGACCTGAGCAGTTCTTC CASSPLRGKGARPEQFF
- TRBJ2-7 TRBD1 TRBV6-5 TGTGCCACCGTACAGGGGGCTCCCTACGAGCAGTACTTC CATVQGAPYEQYF
- TRBJ2-7 TRBD1 TRBV28 TGTGCCAGCAAGAAGGGGGCTTCCTACGAGCAGTACTTC CASKKGASYEQYF
- TRBJ2-1 TRBD2 TRBV28 TGTGCCAGCAGTTTTTGGACGACTAGCGGGAGGGCCGATGAGCAGTTCTTC CASSFWTTSGRADEQFF
few TRBJ2-7 TRBD1 TRBV6-4 TGTGCCAGCAGTCCCACAGCGACAGGGGGAGACGAGCAGTACTTC CASSPTATGGDEQYF
- TRBJ2-7 - TRBV4-1 TGCGCCAGCAGCCCCCCTGGTAGGGACTCATCCTACGAGCAGTACTTC CASSPPGRDSSYEQYF
- TRBJ1-2 - TRBV19 TGTGCCAGTAGTTTGTCAGGGCAGGCCTATGGCTACACCTTC CASSLSGQAYGYTF
- TRBJ1-1 - TRBV12-3/TRBV12-4 TGTGCCAGCAGTATCAGGAACACTGAAGCTTTCTTT CASSIRNTEAFF